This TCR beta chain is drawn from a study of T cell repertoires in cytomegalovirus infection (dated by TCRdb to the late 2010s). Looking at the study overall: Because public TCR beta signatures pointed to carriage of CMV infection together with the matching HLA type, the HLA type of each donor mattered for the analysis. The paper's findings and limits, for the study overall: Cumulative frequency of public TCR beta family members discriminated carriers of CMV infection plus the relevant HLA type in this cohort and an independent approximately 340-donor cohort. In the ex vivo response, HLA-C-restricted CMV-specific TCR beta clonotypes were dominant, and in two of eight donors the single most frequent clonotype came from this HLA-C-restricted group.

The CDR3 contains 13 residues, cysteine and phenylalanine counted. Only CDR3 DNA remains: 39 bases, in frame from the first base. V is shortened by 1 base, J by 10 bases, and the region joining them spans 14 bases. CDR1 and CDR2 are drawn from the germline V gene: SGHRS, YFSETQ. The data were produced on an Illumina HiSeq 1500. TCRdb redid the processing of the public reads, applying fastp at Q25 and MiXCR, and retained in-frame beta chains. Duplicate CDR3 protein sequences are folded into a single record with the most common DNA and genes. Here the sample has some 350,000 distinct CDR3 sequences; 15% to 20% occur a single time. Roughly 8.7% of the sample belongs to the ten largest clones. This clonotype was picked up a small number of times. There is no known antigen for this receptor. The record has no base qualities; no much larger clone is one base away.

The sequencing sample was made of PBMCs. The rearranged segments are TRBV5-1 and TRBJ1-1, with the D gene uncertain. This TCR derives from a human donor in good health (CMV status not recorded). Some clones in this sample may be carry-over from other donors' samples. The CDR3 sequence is CASSLSTPFGAFF. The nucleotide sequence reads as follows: TGCGCCAGCAGCTTGAGCACTCCCTTCGGAGCTTTCTTT.